One sample yielded the 26 T cell receptor beta chains listed below, sequenced in a study of blood T cell repertoires in COVID-19. Profiling relied on immunoSEQ multiplex PCR, and the TCRdb table lists in-frame clones only, not all of them. Found here are over 75,000 clones, roughly 80% of them singletons; the top ten hold approximately 8.2%. Sequencing was performed on peripheral blood. The receptors originated from a man over 45 who had recovered from COVID-19.

The CDR3 DNA follows: TGTGCCAGCAGATACACGGGACTAGCCTACGAGCAGTACTTC. Protein product: CASRYTGLAYEQYF. The chain is built from TRBV5-8 and TRBJ2-7; 8 bases match TRBD2. V was clipped by 5 bases and J by 2 bases; unmatched bases: 6. In germline, CDR1 is SGHTS, CDR2 YDEGEE. The CDR3 contains 14 residues.

This chain links TRBV16 with TRBJ2-7, with D possibly being TRBD1 (5 bases). V was shortened by 0 bases and J by 6 bases, with 9 bases between the two germline ends. From germline, CDR1 is KGHSY and CDR2 FQNENV. This CDR3 spans 13 amino acids. The CDR3: CASSQSQGGEQYF. CDR3 nucleotides: TGTGCCAGCAGCCAATCGCAGGGCGGCGAGCAGTACTTC.

The chain recombines TRBV6-5 with TRBJ1-1; TRBD1 matches at 7 bases. The length of the CDR3 is 15 residues. Losses at the gene ends were 6 bases for V and 5 bases for J; bases not matched to a gene: 12. Per germline, CDR1 MNHEY and CDR2 SVGAGI. The CDR3 is CASRALGQGGTEAFF. The CDR3 nucleotides are TGTGCCAGCAGGGCCCTAGGGCAGGGGGGTACTGAAGCTTTCTTT.

Only one count was recorded for this clone. One end of the junction fails to match germline, which may point to a read error. The J gene is TRBJ2-7, the V gene TRBV28, with D tentatively TRBD1 (5 bases). CDR1 and CDR2 from the germline V gene are MDHEN and SYDVKM. The CDR3 totals 16 residues. The chain's CDR3 is CASSLQGGGDTYGQYF. The CDR3 DNA reads TGTGCCAGCAGTTTACAGGGCGGCGGAGATACCTACGGGCAGTACTTC. Supplemented by reference TRBV28 and TRBJ2-7, the full variable domain reads DVKVTQSSRYLVKRTGEKVFLECVQDMDHENMFWYRQDPGLGLRLIYFSYDVKMKEKGDIPEGYSVSREKKERFSLILESASTNQTSMYLCASSLQGGGDTYGQYFGPGTRLTVT.

In this sample, this clone turned up a few times. The V call is TRBV29-1, the J call TRBJ2-3; 12 nucleotides agree with TRBD2. The CDR3 is 15 residues long. The V gene end was trimmed by 4 bases and the J gene end by 2 bases; junction bases not matched to a gene: 4. The germline V gene has CDR1 SQVTM and CDR2 ANQGSEA. The CDR3 protein is CSVGGTSGYTDTQYF. Here the CDR3 DNA reads TGCAGCGTTGGTGGGACTAGCGGGTACACAGATACGCAGTATTTT.

V usage is TRBV5-4 and J usage is TRBJ1-3; weak D call: TRBD1 (5 bases). V was trimmed by 0 bases and J by 0 bases, leaving 13 bases between them. CDR1 is SGHNT and CDR2 is YYREEE in the germline V gene (reference sequence). This CDR3 is 17 amino acids long. CDR3 sequence: CASSLAQSGHSGNTIYF. The CDR3 nucleotides read TGTGCCAGCAGCTTGGCCCAGAGTGGACACTCTGGAAACACCATATATTTT.

This clone turned up a few times. V and J are TRBV30 and TRBJ1-5; a weak D match, TRBD1 (6 bases). The V end was cut by 1 base, the J end by 4 bases, with 14 bases between. The germline CDR1 and CDR2 sequences are GTSNPN and SVGIG (reference sequence). The CDR3 contains 15 residues. For the CDR3, the DNA is TGTGCCTGGAGTGAGCGGGGGGCGCGGAATCAGCCCCAGCATTTT. This gives the protein CAWSERGARNQPQHF.

The chain uses TRBV30 and TRBJ2-3, with 10 bases identical to TRBD2. V was clipped by 4 bases and J by 1 base; unmatched bases: 8. Germline lookup yields CDR1 GTSNPN and CDR2 SVGIG (reference sequence). The CDR3 spans 16 residues. The DNA of the CDR3 is TGTGCCTGGACCGAAGGGCTAGCGGGGGGCACAGATACGCAGTATTTT. This encodes CAWTEGLAGGTDTQYF.

The DNA of the CDR3 is TGTGCCAGCAGCCAAGACGGGGACAGGGGCGCCGTGAACTATGGCTACACCTTC. Its protein product is CASSQDGDRGAVNYGYTF. The chain has TRBV4-2 and TRBJ1-2; 10 bases agree with TRBD1. The CDR3 is 18 residues long. Unmatched junction bases numbered 9, after V lost 0 bases and J lost 2 bases. The germline CDR1 and CDR2 sequences are LGHNA and YNFKEQ.

This clone was observed a single time. The chain has TRBV4-2 and TRBJ2-1; tentative D call: TRBD2 (6 bases). Germline CDR1 LGHNA, CDR2 YNFKEQ. Trimming removed 4 bases at V and 5 bases at J, with 12 bases between. The CDR3 runs 14 residues. The CDR3 DNA reads TGTGCCAGCAGCCCTGGCTGGGGGGACAATGAGCAGTTCTTC. Protein product: CASSPGWGDNEQFF.

The chain joins TRBV29-1 to TRBJ1-1; perhaps TRBD1 as D (6 bases). Germline V gene lookup returns CDR1 SQVTM and CDR2 ANQGSEA. This CDR3 comprises 13 residues. V was pared by 1 base and J by 12 bases, with 18 bases between. The CDR3 loop is CSVEAGDTLIPFF. For the CDR3, the DNA is TGCAGCGTTGAAGCTGGGGACACCTTGATACCTTTCTTT.

DNA for the CDR3: TGTGCCTGGAGTGCGACTCCCCTTGAGGGGCAGTACTTC. Translation: CAWSATPLEGQYF. The rearrangement uses TRBV30 and TRBJ2-7; weak D call: TRBD2 (5 bases). The V and J ends lost 1 base and 9 bases respectively, with 16 bases between them. The CDR3 consists of 13 residues. CDR1 is GTSNPN and CDR2 is SVGIG in the germline V gene (reference sequence).

The chain combines TRBV9 with TRBJ2-1, with 7 bases lining up with TRBD2. Germline assignment: CDR1 SGDLS and CDR2 YYNGEE. V was pared by 3 bases and J by 6 bases, with 6 bases of the junction left unmatched. The length of the CDR3 is 14 residues. CDR3 sequence reads: CASSATGTINEQFF. The DNA for the CDR3 is TGTGCCAGCAGCGCCACCGGGACTATCAATGAGCAGTTCTTC.

The chain is built from TRBV28 and TRBJ1-1, with unresolved D. The CDR3 covers 15 residues. Germline lookup yields CDR1 MDHEN and CDR2 SYDVKM. The V end lost 7 bases, the J end lost 3 bases, and 18 bases lay between the germline ends. The chain's CDR3 is CASTNLRVLDTEAFF. CDR3 sequence (DNA): TGTGCCAGCACCAACCTCCGGGTCCTAGACACTGAAGCTTTCTTT.

The V and J genes are TRBV2 and TRBJ2-5; 8 bases align to TRBD2. CDR1 and CDR2 (germline): SNHLY, FYNNEI. With 7 bases clipped from V and 3 bases from J, the junction kept 10 bases outside the gene matches. This CDR3 has 15 residues. The CDR3 sequence is CASKLRGGMKETQYF. In nucleotides, the CDR3 is TGTGCCAGCAAGCTTCGGGGGGGCATGAAAGAGACCCAGTACTTC.

The chain couples TRBV11-3 to TRBJ2-1; the D gene is possibly TRBD1 (6 bases). This CDR3 comprises 14 residues. The V end lost 1 base, the J end lost 7 bases, and 11 bases lay between the germline ends. Germline loops: CDR1 SGHNT, CDR2 YENEEA. The CDR3, as DNA: TGTGCCAGCAGCTTAGGTCGGACAGAAAATGAGCAGTTCTTC. It specifies CASSLGRTENEQFF.

CDR3 residues: CASSWGGGSNQPQHF. The CDR3 coding sequence is TGTGCCAGCAGCTGGGGAGGCGGGAGCAATCAGCCCCAGCATTTT. The rearrangement uses TRBV5-4 and TRBJ1-5; no definite D call. CDR3 length: 15 residues. CDR1 is SGHNT, CDR2 YYREEE, per germline (reference sequence). V was pared by 3 bases and J by 1 base, with 11 bases between.

This clone showed up just a few times. This same CDR3 is encoded by further DNA sequences in the sample. The rearrangement joins TRBV7-2 to TRBJ2-3; 7 bases agree with TRBD2. In germline, CDR1 is SGHTA, CDR2 FQGNSA. The CDR3 is made up of 15 amino acids. V lost 1 base and J lost 1; bases outside the gene matches: 2. The CDR3 region is CASSLVAGGTDTQYF. CDR3 nucleotide sequence: TGTGCCAGCAGCTTAGTGGCGGGAGGCACAGATACGCAGTATTTT.

The chain joins TRBV5-4 to TRBJ2-3; TRBD2 is a possible D gene (5 bases). CDR3 length: 14 residues. Germline CDR1 is SGHNT and CDR2 is YYREEE (reference sequence). Trimming left V 4 bases short and J 3 bases short, with 12 bases between. DNA for the CDR3: TGTGCCAGCAGCGCTTCCGGGGTAACAGATACGCAGTATTTT. The encoded protein is CASSASGVTDTQYF.

In this sample, this clone turned up a few times. The rearrangement links TRBV19 to TRBJ1-2; D may be TRBD1 (5 bases). From germline, CDR1 is LNHDA and CDR2 SQIVND (reference sequence). V lost 6 bases and J lost 2, with 19 bases in between. The CDR3 runs to 16 residues. CDR3 sequence reads: CASRITPGDNNYGYTF. For the CDR3, the DNA is TGTGCCAGTAGAATCACCCCGGGGGATAACAACTATGGCTACACCTTC.

The chain is built from TRBV5-5 and TRBJ2-1, with 9 bases fitting TRBD2. After removal of 4 bases from V and 9 bases from J, the junction contained 17 bases not matched to a gene. The V gene's germline CDR1 is SGHKS and CDR2 YYEKEE (reference sequence). This CDR3 is 17 amino acids long. Here the CDR3 reads CASSDGSTSGLWSEQFF. In DNA form, the CDR3 reads TGTGCCAGCAGCGATGGATCGACTAGCGGTCTTTGGAGTGAGCAGTTCTTC.

The V and J genes are TRBV19 and TRBJ2-7; weak D call: TRBD2 (6 bases). CDR1 is LNHDA and CDR2 is SQIVND in the germline V gene (reference sequence). The CDR3 is made up of 15 amino acids. V dropped 3 bases and J dropped 4 bases, with 16 bases sitting between them. The CDR3 DNA reads TGTGCCAGTAGTATCGGGGGAGCTTCAGGGTACGAGCAGTACTTC. Translated, it gives CASSIGGASGYEQYF.

In its sample, this clone was seen once. V and J are TRBV25-1 and TRBJ1-2; 9 bases fit TRBD1. Germline V gives CDR1 MGHDK, CDR2 SYGVNS. The CDR3 length is 14 residues. Trimming took 1 base from V and 8 from J; bases not matched to a gene: 5. The CDR3 DNA reads as TGTGCCAGCAGTGAATCGTGGACAGGGGCCGGCTACACCTTC. Amino acids: CASSESWTGAGYTF.

This chain connects TRBV7-2 to TRBJ1-6, with D uncertain. This CDR3 comprises 13 residues. The germline V gene has CDR1 SGHTA and CDR2 FQGNSA. Trimming left V 2 bases short and J 7 bases short, with 6 bases between. The CDR3 DNA sequence: TGTGCCAGCAGCTTATTTAGAAATTCACCCCTCCACTTT. This codes for CASSLFRNSPLHF.

The V call is TRBV7-2, the J call TRBJ1-1, with no clear D. This CDR3 has 14 amino acids. V lost 4 bases to trimming and J lost 0 bases, with 9 bases between them. Germline CDR1 reads SGHTA; CDR2 reads FQGNSA. DNA for the CDR3: TGTGCCAGCAGCTCGACTAATCTGAACACTGAAGCTTTCTTT. Translation gives CASSSTNLNTEAFF.

V usage is TRBV29-1 and J usage is TRBJ2-7, with TRBD1 matching 10 bases. The germline gives CDR1 SQVTM, CDR2 ANQGSEA. V lost 5 bases, J lost 5 bases, and 6 bases stayed unmatched. CDR3 length: 13 amino acids. The CDR3, as DNA: TGCAGCGTTACCGGGACAGGGGTCGACGAGCAGTACTTC. Its translation: CSVTGTGVDEQYF.